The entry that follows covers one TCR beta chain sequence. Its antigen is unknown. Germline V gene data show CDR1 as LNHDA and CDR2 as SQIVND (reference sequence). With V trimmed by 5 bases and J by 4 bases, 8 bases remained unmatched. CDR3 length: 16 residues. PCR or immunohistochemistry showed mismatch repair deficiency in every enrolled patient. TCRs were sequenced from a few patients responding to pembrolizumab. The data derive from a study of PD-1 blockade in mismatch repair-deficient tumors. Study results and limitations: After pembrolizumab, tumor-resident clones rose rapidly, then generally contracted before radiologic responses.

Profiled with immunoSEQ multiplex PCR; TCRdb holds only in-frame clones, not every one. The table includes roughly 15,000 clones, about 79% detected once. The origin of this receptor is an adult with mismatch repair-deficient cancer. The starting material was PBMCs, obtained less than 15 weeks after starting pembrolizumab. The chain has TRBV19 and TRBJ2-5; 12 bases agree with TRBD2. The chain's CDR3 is CASSGRLAGASETQYF. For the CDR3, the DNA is TGTGCCAGTAGTGGACGACTAGCGGGAGCGTCAGAGACCCAGTACTTC.